These 20 T cell receptor beta chains were all obtained from the same sample, sequenced in a study of neurological immune-mediated disorders. TCRdb analysed the 5' RACE reads with MiXCR anew, one entry per CDR3 protein. The data hold 50,000 to 70,000 distinct CDR3 sequences, with about 13% observed a single time. The material sequenced was PBMCs. The receptors originated from a woman aged 55-70 years with HTLV-1-associated myelopathy (HAM/TSP).

This clonotype was observed at least ten times. The V and J genes are TRBV15 and TRBJ2-7; D uncertain. The CDR3 spans 13 residues. Germline V gene lookup returns CDR1 LNHNV and CDR2 YYDKDF (reference sequence). V was cut by 0 bases and J by 7 bases, with 10 bases left in between. The CDR3 nucleotides are TGTGCCACCAGCAGAGATAGGTTGTTAGAGCAGTACTTC. Protein product: CATSRDRLLEQYF.

This clonotype was found many times. The chain is built from TRBV7-2 and TRBJ2-7; D is undetermined. The germline CDR1 and CDR2 sequences are SGHTA and FQGNSA. The CDR3 contains 14 residues. V was clipped by 5 bases and J by 6 bases, with 17 bases between them. The chain's CDR3 is CASSLVGFESEQYF. The CDR3 DNA reads as TGTGCCAGCAGCCTTGTAGGGTTTGAGTCCGAGCAGTACTTC.

As regards this clonotype: Without the conserved terminal phenylalanine or tryptophan, this CDR3 likely stems from a read error. The rearrangement joins TRBV10-3 to TRBJ2-1, with TRBD2 as a possible D gene (6 bases). Trimming took off 2 bases at V and 0 bases at J, with 14 bases between the two ends. CDR3 length equals 17 residues. Germline V gives CDR1 ENHRY, CDR2 SYGVKD. The CDR3 here is CAISEGVSGSSYNEQFY. CDR3 sequence (DNA): TGTGCCATCAGTGAGGGGGTTAGCGGTAGCTCCTACAATGAGCAGTTCTAC.

This clonotype was found many times. The chain couples TRBV7-8 to TRBJ1-5; 10 bases are shared with TRBD1. J was trimmed by 1 base and V by 2 bases; bases with no gene match: 2. Germline V lookup: CDR1 SGHVS, CDR2 FQNEAQ. The CDR3 has 16 amino acids. The DNA of the CDR3 is TGTGCCAGCAGCTTATCGGGACAGGGGAGCAATCAGCCCCAGCATTTT. Encoded protein: CASSLSGQGSNQPQHF. Together with reference TRBV7-8 and TRBJ1-5, the CDR3 gives the full variable domain: GAGVSQSPRYKVAKRGQDVALRCDPISGHVSLFWYQQALGQGPEFLTYFQNEAQLDKSGLPSDRFFAERPEGSVSTLKIQRTQQEDSAVYLCASSLSGQGSNQPQHFGDGTRLSIL.

In this sample, this clonotype turned up many times. The rearrangement uses TRBV10-3 and TRBJ1-3; D remains unclear. CDR3 length equals 15 residues. V was shortened by 2 bases and J by 0 bases, with 8 bases between the two germline ends. Germline V gene lookup returns CDR1 ENHRY and CDR2 SYGVKD. CDR3 loop: CAISEPPISGNTIYF. As DNA, the CDR3 is TGTGCCATCAGTGAGCCCCCGATCTCTGGAAACACCATATATTTT.

Many counts were recorded for this clonotype. The chain recombines TRBV3-1 with TRBJ2-1, with TRBD2 matching 7 bases. Trimming took 1 base from V and 1 from J; bases not matched to a gene: 1. The germline CDR1 and CDR2 sequences are LGHDT and YNNKEL (reference sequence). The length of the CDR3 is 15 residues. The CDR3 bases are TGTGCCAGCAGCCAAGGACTAGCATCCTACAATGAGCAGTTCTTC. Translation gives CASSQGLASYNEQFF.

This clonotype showed up many times. This sequence joins TRBV27 and TRBJ2-5; D gene uncertain. CDR1 is MNHEY and CDR2 is SMNVEV in the germline V gene (reference sequence). The CDR3 loop spans 13 amino acids. Between the trimmed V and J ends, which lost 5 bases and 1 base, there was a span of 8 bases. The DNA for the CDR3 is TGTGCCAGCAGTCCCCCCAGCCAAGAGACCCAGTACTTC. This codes for CASSPPSQETQYF.

This clonotype was recorded at least ten times. The rearrangement links TRBV5-1 to TRBJ2-7; D remains unclear. The CDR3 is made up of 13 amino acids. V was cut by 4 bases and J by 0 bases, with 8 bases left in between. Germline CDR1 and CDR2: SGHRS and YFSETQ. The CDR3 bases are TGCGCCAGCAGCCCAGACAACTCCTACGAGCAGTACTTC. It codes for CASSPDNSYEQYF.

Ten or more counts support this clonotype. The V call is TRBV11-2, the J call TRBJ2-5; 7 bases align to TRBD2. With 1 base clipped from V and 5 bases from J, the junction kept 1 base outside the gene matches. This CDR3 has 13 amino acids. Germline V gene lookup returns CDR1 SGHAT and CDR2 FQNNGV. The CDR3 reads CASSLVGGETQYF. As DNA, the CDR3 is TGTGCCAGCAGCTTAGTCGGGGGGGAGACCCAGTACTTC.

This clonotype was seen repeatedly, ten times or more. The rearrangement uses TRBV5-1 and TRBJ2-3, with D possibly being TRBD2 (6 bases). V was clipped by 4 bases and J by 5 bases, with 11 bases between them. Per the germline V gene, CDR1 is SGHRS and CDR2 is YFSETQ. This CDR3 is built from 13 residues. The CDR3 reads CASSRKEGDTQYF. The CDR3 nucleotides read TGCGCCAGCAGCCGGAAGGAGGGAGATACGCAGTATTTT.

This clonotype showed up many times. The chain carries TRBV27 and TRBJ1-4; TRBD1 is a possible D gene (6 bases). The germline CDR1 and CDR2 sequences are MNHEY and SMNVEV (reference sequence). The V end was cut by 8 bases, the J end by 4 bases, with 14 bases between. This CDR3 has 14 residues. CDR3 DNA sequence: TGTGCCAGCGCCGCACAGGGTTATAATGAAAAACTGTTTTTT. Amino acid sequence: CASAAQGYNEKLFF. The variable domain in full, completed from reference TRBV27 and TRBJ1-4, reads EAQVTQNPRYLITVTGKKLTVTCSQNMNHEYMSWYRQDPGLGLRQIYYSMNVEVTDKGDVPEGYKVSRKEKRNFPLILESPSPNQTSLYFCASAAQGYNEKLFFGSGTQLSVL.

This clonotype was detected ten times or more. The chain has TRBV7-9 and TRBJ2-4; tentatively, D is TRBD1 or TRBD2 (5 bases each). Germline V gene data show CDR1 as SEHNR and CDR2 as FQNEAQ (reference sequence). V was shortened by 3 bases and J by 2 bases, with 11 bases between the two germline ends. The CDR3 contains 15 residues. This CDR3 reads CASSFAGSSKNIQYF. The CDR3 DNA sequence: TGTGCCAGCAGCTTCGCAGGGAGTTCCAAAAACATTCAGTACTTC.

This clonotype was seen repeatedly, ten times or more. V usage is TRBV5-1 and J usage is TRBJ2-2; 8 nucleotides line up with TRBD2. The CDR3 extends over 15 amino acids. V dropped 3 bases and J dropped 5; count of bases not matched to a gene: 6. Germline CDR1 reads SGHRS; CDR2 reads YFSETQ. This CDR3 is CASSSLAVGTGELFF. CDR3 sequence (DNA): TGCGCCAGCAGCTCACTAGCGGTAGGGACCGGGGAGCTGTTTTTT.

The V gene is TRBV28, the J gene TRBJ2-3; no clear D gene. From germline, CDR1 is MDHEN and CDR2 SYDVKM. This CDR3 has 16 amino acids. The V and J ends lost 5 bases and 2 bases respectively, with 17 bases between them. CDR3 residues: CASSLYSTLTTDTQYF. DNA of the CDR3: TGTGCCAGCAGTCTATACAGTACCCTTACCACAGATACGCAGTATTTT.

This clonotype was recorded at least ten times. The V gene is TRBV20-1, the J gene TRBJ2-1; 8 bases map to TRBD2. The CDR3 sequence is 15 residues long. The V gene's germline CDR1 is DFQATT and CDR2 SNEGSKA (reference sequence). V trimming: 5 bases; J trimming: 4 bases; junction bases outside the gene matches: 10. Written as DNA, the CDR3 is TGCAGTGCTCCGAGCGGGAGCGTTAAATACAATGAGCAGTTCTTC. Its translation is CSAPSGSVKYNEQFF.

This clonotype was seen ten or more times. The chain is built from TRBV7-9 and TRBJ2-6; D might be TRBD2 (5 bases). V was pared by 5 bases and J by 2 bases, with 10 bases between. The CDR3 has 15 residues. Per germline, CDR1 SEHNR and CDR2 FQNEAQ (reference sequence). The CDR3 is CASSPIGAGANVLTF. CDR3 in DNA: TGTGCCAGCAGCCCCATCGGGGCTGGGGCCAACGTCCTGACTTTC. The complete variable domain, with remaining parts taken from reference TRBV7-9 and TRBJ2-6, reads DTGVSQNPRHKITKRGQNVTFRCDPISEHNRLYWYRQTLGQGPEFLTYFQNEAQLEKSRLLSDRFSAERPKGSFSTLEIQRTEQGDSAMYLCASSPIGAGANVLTFGAGSRLTVL.

This clonotype came up many times. This chain connects TRBV28 to TRBJ2-7; 7 bases match TRBD1. V was clipped by 6 bases and J by 4 bases; unmatched bases: 12. The CDR3 contains 15 residues. Germline V gene lookup returns CDR1 MDHEN and CDR2 SYDVKM. CDR3 protein: CASSPLGQVLYEQYF. DNA for the CDR3: TGTGCCAGCAGCCCTCTCGGACAGGTTCTGTACGAGCAGTACTTC.

This chain joins TRBV7-9 and TRBJ2-1; 11 bases align to TRBD2. CDR3 length equals 15 residues. With 0 bases clipped from V and 5 bases from J, the junction kept 0 bases outside the gene matches. Germline assignment: CDR1 SEHNR and CDR2 FQNEAQ (reference sequence). The CDR3 DNA sequence: TGTGCCAGCAGCTTAGCGGGACTAGCGGACAATGAGCAGTTCTTC. Translation: CASSLAGLADNEQFF.

This clonotype was found many times. The V call is TRBV14, the J call TRBJ2-7; TRBD2 matches 11 bases. The V gene end was trimmed by 4 bases and the J gene end by 2 bases; junction bases not matched to a gene: 16. The V gene's germline CDR1 is SGHDN and CDR2 FVKESK. CDR3 length equals 19 residues. The CDR3 is CASSPNRGALAGETYEQYF. The CDR3 region has the DNA TGTGCCAGCAGCCCGAATCGCGGGGCACTAGCGGGAGAAACCTACGAGCAGTACTTC.

This clonotype was counted at least ten times. The chain is built from TRBV5-6 and TRBJ1-1; D is unresolved. Trimming shortened V by 5 bases and J by 6 bases, and 11 bases separated the two germline ends. Germline V lookup: CDR1 SGHDT, CDR2 YYEEEE. The CDR3 spans 12 residues. The CDR3 reads CASSAYRSEAFF. The CDR3 DNA sequence: TGTGCCAGCAGTGCCTATCGTTCTGAAGCTTTCTTT.